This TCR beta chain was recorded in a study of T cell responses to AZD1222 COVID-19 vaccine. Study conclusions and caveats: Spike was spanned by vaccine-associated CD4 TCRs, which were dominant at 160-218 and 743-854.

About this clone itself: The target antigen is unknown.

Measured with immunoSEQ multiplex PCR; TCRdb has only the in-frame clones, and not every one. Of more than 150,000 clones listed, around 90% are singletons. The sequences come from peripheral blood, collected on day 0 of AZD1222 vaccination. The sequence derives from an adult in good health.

The CDR3 DNA reads TGTGCCAGCACCAGAGAACTTAGCTCCTACAATGAGCAGTTCTTC. Protein: CASTRELSSYNEQFF. The rearrangement uses TRBV27 and TRBJ2-1; D gene ambiguous. Per the germline V gene, CDR1 is MNHEY and CDR2 is SMNVEV (reference sequence). This CDR3 contains 15 residues. V lost 7 bases and J 0 bases, leaving 13 bases between the germline ends.